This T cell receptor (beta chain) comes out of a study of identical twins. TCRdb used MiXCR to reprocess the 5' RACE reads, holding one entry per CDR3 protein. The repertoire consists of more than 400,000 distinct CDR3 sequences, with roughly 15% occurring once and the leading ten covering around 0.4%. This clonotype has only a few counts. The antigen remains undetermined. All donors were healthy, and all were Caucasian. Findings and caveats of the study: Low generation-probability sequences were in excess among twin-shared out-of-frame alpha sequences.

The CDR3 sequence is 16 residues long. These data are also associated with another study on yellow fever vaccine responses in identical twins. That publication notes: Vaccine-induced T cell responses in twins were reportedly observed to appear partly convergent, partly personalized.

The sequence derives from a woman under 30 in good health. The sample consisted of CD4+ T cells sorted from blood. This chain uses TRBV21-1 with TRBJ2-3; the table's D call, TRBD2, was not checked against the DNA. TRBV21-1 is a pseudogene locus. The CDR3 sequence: CAFKTLAGGGTDTQYF. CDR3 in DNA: TGTGCCTTCAAAACCCTAGCGGGGGGGGGCACAGATACGCAGTATTTT.